This T cell receptor (beta chain) appears in the sequencing data of a study of regulatory T cells in long-lasting Graves disease. The authors built TCR beta libraries using iRepertoire HTBI primers and Arm-PCR of CDR3 regions. TCRdb re-called the multiplex PCR reads through MiXCR, storing one row per CDR3 protein. The sample lists 500,000 to 700,000 distinct CDR3 sequences, roughly 15% occurring once. The time point was: newly diagnosed GD, antithyroid drugs for less than 3 months. The TCR library was made from RNA that had been extracted from PBMCs in TRIzol. This sample also appeared in a second study, on T cells in Graves' hyperthyroidism and ophthalmopathy. That report adds: First-round RT-PCR with HTBI primers amplified the TCR CDR3 region.

The sequence derives from a woman aged 25 to 39 with Graves disease. The specimen was peripheral blood mononuclear cells (PBMCs), collected at new diagnosis, from a patient treated with antithyroid drugs.

The CDR3 loop reads CASSPGTGFQETQYF. DNA for the CDR3: TGTGCCAGCAGCCCAGGGACAGGGTTTCAAGAGACCCAGTACTTC. J is TRBJ2-5 and V is TRBV5-4, with 9 bases matching TRBD1. This CDR3 is 15 amino acids long. Germline lookup yields CDR1 SGHNT and CDR2 YYREEE (reference sequence). J was trimmed by 2 bases and V by 4 bases; bases with no gene match: 6. Supplemented by reference TRBV5-4 and TRBJ2-5, the full variable domain reads ETGVTQSPTHLIKTRGQQVTLRCSSQSGHNTVSWYQQALGQGPQFIFQYYREEENGRGNFPPRFSGLQFPNYSSELNVNALELDDSALYLCASSPGTGFQETQYFGPGTRLLVL.